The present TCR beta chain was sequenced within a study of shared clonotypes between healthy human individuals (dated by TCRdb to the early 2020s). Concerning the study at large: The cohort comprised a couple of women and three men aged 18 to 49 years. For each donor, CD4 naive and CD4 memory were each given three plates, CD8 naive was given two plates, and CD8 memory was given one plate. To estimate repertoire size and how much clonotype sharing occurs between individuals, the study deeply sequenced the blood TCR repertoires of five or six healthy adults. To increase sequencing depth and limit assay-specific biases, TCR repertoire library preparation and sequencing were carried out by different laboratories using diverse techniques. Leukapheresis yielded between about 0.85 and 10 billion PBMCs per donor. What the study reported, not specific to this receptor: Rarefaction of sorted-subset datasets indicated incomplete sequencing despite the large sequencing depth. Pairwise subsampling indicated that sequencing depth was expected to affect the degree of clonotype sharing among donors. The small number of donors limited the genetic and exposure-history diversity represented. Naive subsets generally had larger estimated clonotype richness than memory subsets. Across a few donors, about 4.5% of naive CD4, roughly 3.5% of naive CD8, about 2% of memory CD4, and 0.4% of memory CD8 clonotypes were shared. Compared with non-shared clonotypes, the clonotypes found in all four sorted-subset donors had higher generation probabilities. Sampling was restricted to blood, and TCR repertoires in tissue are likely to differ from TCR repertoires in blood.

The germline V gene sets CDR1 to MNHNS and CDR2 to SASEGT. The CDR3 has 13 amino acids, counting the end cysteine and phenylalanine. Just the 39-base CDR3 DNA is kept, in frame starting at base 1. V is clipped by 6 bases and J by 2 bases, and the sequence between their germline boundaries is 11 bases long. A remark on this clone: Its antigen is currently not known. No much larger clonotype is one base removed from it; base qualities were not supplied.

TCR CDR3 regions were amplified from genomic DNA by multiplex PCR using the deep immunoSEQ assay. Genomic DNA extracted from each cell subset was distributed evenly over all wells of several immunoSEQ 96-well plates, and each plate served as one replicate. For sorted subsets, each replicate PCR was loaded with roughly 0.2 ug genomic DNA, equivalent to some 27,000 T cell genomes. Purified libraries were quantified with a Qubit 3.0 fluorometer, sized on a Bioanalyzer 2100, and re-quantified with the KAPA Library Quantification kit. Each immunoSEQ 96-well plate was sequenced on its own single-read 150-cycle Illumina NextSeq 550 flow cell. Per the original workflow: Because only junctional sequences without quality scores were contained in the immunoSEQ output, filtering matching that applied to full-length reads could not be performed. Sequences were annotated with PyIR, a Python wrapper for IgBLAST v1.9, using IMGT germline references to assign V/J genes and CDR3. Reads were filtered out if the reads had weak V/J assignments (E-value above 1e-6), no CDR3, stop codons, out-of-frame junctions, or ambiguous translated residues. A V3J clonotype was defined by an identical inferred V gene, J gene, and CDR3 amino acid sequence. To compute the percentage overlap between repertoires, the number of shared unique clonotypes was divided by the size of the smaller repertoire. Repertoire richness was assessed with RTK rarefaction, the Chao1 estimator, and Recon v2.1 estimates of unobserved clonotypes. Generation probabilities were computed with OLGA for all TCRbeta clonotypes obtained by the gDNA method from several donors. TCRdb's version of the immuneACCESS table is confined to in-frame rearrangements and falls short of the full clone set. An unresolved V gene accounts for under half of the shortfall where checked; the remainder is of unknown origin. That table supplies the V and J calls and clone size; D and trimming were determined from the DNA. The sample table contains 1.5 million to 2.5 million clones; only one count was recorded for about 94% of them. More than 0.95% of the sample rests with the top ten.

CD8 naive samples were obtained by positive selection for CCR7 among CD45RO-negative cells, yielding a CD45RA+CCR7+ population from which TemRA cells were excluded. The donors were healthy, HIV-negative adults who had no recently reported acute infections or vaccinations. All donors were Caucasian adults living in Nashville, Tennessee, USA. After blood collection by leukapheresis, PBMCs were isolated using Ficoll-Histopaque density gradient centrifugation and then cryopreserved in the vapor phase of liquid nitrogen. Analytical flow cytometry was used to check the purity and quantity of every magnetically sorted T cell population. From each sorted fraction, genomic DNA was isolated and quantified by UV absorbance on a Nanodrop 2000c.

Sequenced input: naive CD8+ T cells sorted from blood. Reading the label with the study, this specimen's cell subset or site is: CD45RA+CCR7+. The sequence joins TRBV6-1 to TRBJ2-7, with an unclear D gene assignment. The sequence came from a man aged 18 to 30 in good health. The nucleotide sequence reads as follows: TGTGCCAGCAGCTTAACATTGGCCTACGAGCAGTACTTC. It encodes CASSLTLAYEQYF.